Below are 6 T cell receptor beta chains sequenced from a single sample in a study of control samples from healthy donors and cancer patients. Profiled with immunoSEQ multiplex PCR; TCRdb holds only in-frame clones, not every one. The repertoire has more than 100,000 clones, about 89% of them found once; the top ten carry about 18%. Sequencing was carried out using PBMCs. Receptors were obtained from a man in his 60s with lung cancer.

This chain uses TRBV5-6 with TRBJ1-5; D is ambiguous. This CDR3 is built from 12 residues. V was pared by 0 bases and J by 4 bases, with 2 bases between. Germline lookup yields CDR1 SGHDT and CDR2 YYEEEE. CDR3 sequence (DNA): TGTGCCAGCAGCTTGGTAAATCAGCCCCAGCATTTT. Amino acid sequence: CASSLVNQPQHF.

The chain combines TRBV5-1 with TRBJ2-1, with 8 positions matching TRBD2. Looked up from germline, CDR1 is SGHRS and CDR2 is YFSETQ. This CDR3 has 16 residues. The trim removed 4 bases at V and 7 bases at J, leaving 13 bases unmatched. CDR3 coding DNA: TGCGCCAGCAGCGGCGGGACTAGGATAGGGGGGAATGAGCAGTTCTTC. Translating it yields CASSGGTRIGGNEQFF.

The chain employs TRBV25-1 and TRBJ1-1; TRBD1 matches at 8 bases. V shed 4 bases and J 3 bases; nucleotides not matched to a gene: 7. The germline gives CDR1 MGHDK, CDR2 SYGVNS. The length of the CDR3 is 15 residues. CDR3 in amino acids: CASSASQGADTEAFF. The DNA for the CDR3 is TGTGCCAGCAGTGCGTCTCAGGGGGCCGACACTGAAGCTTTCTTT.

This rearrangement joins TRBV7-8 to TRBJ1-5; TRBD1 agrees at 8 bases. The CDR3 is 17 amino acids. The germline V gene encodes CDR1 SGHVS and CDR2 FQNEAQ. After removal of 3 bases from V and 0 bases from J, the junction contained 7 bases not matched to a gene. The CDR3 loop reads CASSFLPTGDSNQPQHF. The CDR3 DNA reads TGTGCCAGCAGCTTCCTACCGACAGGGGATAGCAATCAGCCCCAGCATTTT.

The chain joins TRBV3-1 (or the pseudogene TRBV3-2) to TRBJ2-1; D remains ambiguous. V was cut by 0 bases and J by 11 bases, with 8 bases left in between. The CDR3 sequence is 12 residues long. The V gene's germline CDR1 is LGHDT and CDR2 YNNKEL (reference sequence). CDR3 nucleotide sequence: TGTGCCAGCAGCCAAGACGTCAGTCAGCAGTTCTTC. It codes for CASSQDVSQQFF.

This chain uses TRBV5-8 with TRBJ1-4; unclear D gene. V was clipped by 4 bases and J by 3 bases, with 13 bases between them. The CDR3 contains 15 residues. Germline V CDR1 and CDR2: SGHTS, YDEGEE. CDR3 amino acids: CASSGPGSPNEKLFF. In DNA, the CDR3 is TGTGCCAGCAGCGGCCCGGGAAGCCCTAATGAAAAACTGTTTTTT.